The clone carrying this T cell receptor (beta chain) came up many times. The antigen remains undetermined. Individual cDNA molecules had unique molecular identifiers attached to them by the library. TCRdb reprocessed the RACE reads with MiXCR, giving one entry per CDR3 protein. The sample has approximately 33,000 distinct CDR3 sequences, nearly 7.5% seen once; the top ten hold under 10%. The source of the sample is a study of human T cells and chemical hapten exposure. Study summary: Per-sample TCR yield variability stemmed mainly from small pooled library volume differences. Whole-study findings and limits: TCRs at high frequency, those above 1 in 1000, did not change with DPC sensitization.

CDR3 size: 13 residues. The V end was cut by 6 bases, the J end by 7 bases, with 13 bases between. Germline V gives CDR1 MNHEY, CDR2 SMNVEV (reference sequence). Sample time point: healthy volunteer bleed at 2 weeks. The template was total RNA from unfractionated whole blood. The TCR sequence derives from a human donor in good health. Some clones in this sample may be carry-over from other donors' samples. Sequenced material: whole blood. The V and J genes are TRBV27 and TRBJ1-5; D is uncertain. The CDR3 nucleotides read TGTGCCAGCAGCCCAAGTATGGAGCAGCCCCAGCATTTT. Protein product: CASSPSMEQPQHF.